The sequence of this TCR beta chain was determined in a study of T cells in localized non-small cell lung cancer. This table comes from immunoSEQ multiplex PCR, and its TCRdb copy is limited to in-frame clones, with some not included. The data hold around 1,500 clones, with roughly 22% observed a single time. Whole-study findings and limits: Adjacent lung tissue had a median about 60 of the top 100 clones found in the tumor. There was an association of higher blood T cell density with longer overall survival. The highest T cell clonality was in uninvolved adjacent lung, above tumor.

This clone is labeled as medium-sized. Its specificity is not known. The V end lost 5 bases, the J end lost 7 bases, and 12 bases lay between the germline ends. This CDR3 comprises 13 residues. The sequence came from a male donor at least 60 years old with stage I squamous cell lung carcinoma. The chain employs TRBV7-1 and TRBJ2-1, with D possibly called TRBD1 or TRBD2 (5 bases each). TRBV7-1 is an ORF for which the function is uncertain. Material: normal lung tissue next to the tumor, obtained before any cancer treatment. CDR3 loop: CASSPGPRNEQFF. CDR3 DNA: TGTGCCAGCAGCCCGGGACCCAGGAATGAGCAGTTCTTC.